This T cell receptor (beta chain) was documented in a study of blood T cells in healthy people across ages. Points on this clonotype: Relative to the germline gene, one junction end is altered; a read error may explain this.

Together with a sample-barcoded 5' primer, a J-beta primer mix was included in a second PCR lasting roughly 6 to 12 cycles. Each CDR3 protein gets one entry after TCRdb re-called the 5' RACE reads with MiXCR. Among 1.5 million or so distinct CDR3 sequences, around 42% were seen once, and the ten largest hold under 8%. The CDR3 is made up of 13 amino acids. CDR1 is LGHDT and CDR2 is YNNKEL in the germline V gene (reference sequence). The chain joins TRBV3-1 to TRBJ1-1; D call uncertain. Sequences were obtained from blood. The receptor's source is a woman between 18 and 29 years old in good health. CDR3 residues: CSSSPPGSPEAFF. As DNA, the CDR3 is TGTTCCAGCAGCCCTCCGGGGAGTCCTGAAGCTTTCTTT.